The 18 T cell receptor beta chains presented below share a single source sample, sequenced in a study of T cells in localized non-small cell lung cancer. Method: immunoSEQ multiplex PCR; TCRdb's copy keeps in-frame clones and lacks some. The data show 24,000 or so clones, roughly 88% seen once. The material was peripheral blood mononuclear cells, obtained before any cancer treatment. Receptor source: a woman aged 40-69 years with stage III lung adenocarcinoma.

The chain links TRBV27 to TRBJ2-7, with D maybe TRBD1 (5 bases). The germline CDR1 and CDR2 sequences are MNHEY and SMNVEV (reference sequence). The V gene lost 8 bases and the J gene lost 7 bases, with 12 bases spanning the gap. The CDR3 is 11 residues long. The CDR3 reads CASGPQGEQYF. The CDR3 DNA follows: TGTGCCAGCGGTCCCCAGGGAGAGCAGTACTTC.

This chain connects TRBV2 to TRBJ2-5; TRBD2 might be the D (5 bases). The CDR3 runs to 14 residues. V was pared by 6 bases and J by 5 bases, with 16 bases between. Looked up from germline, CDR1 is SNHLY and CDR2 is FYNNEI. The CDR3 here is CASSSDRGVETQYF. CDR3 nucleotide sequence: TGTGCCAGCAGCTCCGATCGGGGAGTGGAGACCCAGTACTTC.

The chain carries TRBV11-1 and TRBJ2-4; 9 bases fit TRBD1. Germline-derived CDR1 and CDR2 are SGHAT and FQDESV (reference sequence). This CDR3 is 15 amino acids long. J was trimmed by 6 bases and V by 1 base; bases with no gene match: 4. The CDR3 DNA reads TGTGCCAGCAGCTTAGACAGGGGGCTTGCAAACATTCAGTACTTC. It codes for CASSLDRGLANIQYF.

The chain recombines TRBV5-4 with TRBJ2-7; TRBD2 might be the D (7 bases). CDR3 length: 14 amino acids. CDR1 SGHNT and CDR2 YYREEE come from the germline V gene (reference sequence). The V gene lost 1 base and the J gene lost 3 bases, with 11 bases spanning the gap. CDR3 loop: CASSLRGANYEQYF. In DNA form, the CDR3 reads TGTGCCAGCAGCTTGCGGGGGGCAAACTACGAGCAGTACTTC. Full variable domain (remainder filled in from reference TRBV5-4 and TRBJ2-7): ETGVTQSPTHLIKTRGQQVTLRCSSQSGHNTVSWYQQALGQGPQFIFQYYREEENGRGNFPPRFSGLQFPNYSSELNVNALELDDSALYLCASSLRGANYEQYFGPGTRLTVT.

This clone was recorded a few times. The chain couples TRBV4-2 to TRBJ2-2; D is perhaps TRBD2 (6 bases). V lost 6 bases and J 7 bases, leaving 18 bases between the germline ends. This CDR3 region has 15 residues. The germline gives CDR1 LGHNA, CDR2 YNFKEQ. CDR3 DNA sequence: TGTGCCAGCAGTACGGGAGCGGGTTCGGGCGGGGAGCTGTTTTTT. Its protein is CASSTGAGSGGELFF.

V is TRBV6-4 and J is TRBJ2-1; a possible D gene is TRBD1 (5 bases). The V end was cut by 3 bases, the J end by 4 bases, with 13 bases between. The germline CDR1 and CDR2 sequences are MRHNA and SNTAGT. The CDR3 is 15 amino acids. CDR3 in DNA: TGTGCCAGCAGTGAAGGTCTTAGGGGTTACAATGAGCAGTTCTTC. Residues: CASSEGLRGYNEQFF.

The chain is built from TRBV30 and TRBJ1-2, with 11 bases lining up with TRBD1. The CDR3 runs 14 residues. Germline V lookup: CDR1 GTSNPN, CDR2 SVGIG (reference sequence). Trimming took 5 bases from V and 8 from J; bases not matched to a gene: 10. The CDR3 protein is CAWAGDRGIRGYTF. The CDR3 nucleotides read TGTGCCTGGGCGGGGGACAGGGGGATTCGGGGCTACACCTTC. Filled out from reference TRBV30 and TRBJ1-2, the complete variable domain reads SQTIHQWPATLVQPVGSPLSLECTVEGTSNPNLYWYRQAAGRGLQLLFYSVGIGQISSEVPQNLSASRPQDRQFILSSKKLLLSDSGFYLCAWAGDRGIRGYTFGSGTRLTVV.

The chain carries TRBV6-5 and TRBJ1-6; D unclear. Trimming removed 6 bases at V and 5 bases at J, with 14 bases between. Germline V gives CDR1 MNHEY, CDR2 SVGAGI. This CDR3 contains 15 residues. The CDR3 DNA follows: TGTGCCAGCAGGGACTTTGGGTCGGATAATTCACCCCTCCACTTT. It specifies CASRDFGSDNSPLHF.

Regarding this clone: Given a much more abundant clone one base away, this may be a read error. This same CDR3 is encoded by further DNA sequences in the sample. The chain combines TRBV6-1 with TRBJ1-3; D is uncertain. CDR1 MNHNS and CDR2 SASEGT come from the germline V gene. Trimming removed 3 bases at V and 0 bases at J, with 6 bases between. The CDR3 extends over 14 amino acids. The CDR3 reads CASSDGVSGNTIYF. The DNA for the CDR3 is TGTGCCAGCAGTGACGGGGTCTCTGGAAACACCATATATTTT.

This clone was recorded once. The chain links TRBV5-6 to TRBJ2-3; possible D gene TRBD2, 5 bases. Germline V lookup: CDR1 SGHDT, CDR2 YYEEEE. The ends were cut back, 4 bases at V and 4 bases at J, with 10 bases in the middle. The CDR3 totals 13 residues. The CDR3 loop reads CASSRPGSDTQYF. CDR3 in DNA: TGTGCCAGCAGCCGCCCGGGGTCAGATACGCAGTATTTT.

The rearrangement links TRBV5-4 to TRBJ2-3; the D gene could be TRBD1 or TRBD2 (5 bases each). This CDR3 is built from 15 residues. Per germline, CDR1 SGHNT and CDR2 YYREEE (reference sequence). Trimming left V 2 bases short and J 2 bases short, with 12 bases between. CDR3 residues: CASSLRDHPTDTQYF. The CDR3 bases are TGTGCCAGCAGCTTAAGGGACCACCCCACAGATACGCAGTATTTT.

This CDR3 is CASSTRKGTSSGNTIYF. The CDR3 DNA reads TGTGCCAGTAGTACTCGGAAGGGAACGAGCTCTGGAAACACCATATATTTT. The chain joins TRBV19 to TRBJ1-3, with D hard to call. The V gene lost 4 bases and the J gene lost 0 bases, with 16 bases spanning the gap. CDR1 LNHDA and CDR2 SQIVND come from the germline V gene (reference sequence). The CDR3 has 17 amino acids.

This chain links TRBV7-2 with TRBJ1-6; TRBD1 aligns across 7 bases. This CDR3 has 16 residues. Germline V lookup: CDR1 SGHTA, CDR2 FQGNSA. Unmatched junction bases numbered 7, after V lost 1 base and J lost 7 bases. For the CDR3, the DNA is TGTGCCAGCAGCTTAGAATCGGGCAGGGGGAATTCACCCCTCCACTTT. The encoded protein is CASSLESGRGNSPLHF.

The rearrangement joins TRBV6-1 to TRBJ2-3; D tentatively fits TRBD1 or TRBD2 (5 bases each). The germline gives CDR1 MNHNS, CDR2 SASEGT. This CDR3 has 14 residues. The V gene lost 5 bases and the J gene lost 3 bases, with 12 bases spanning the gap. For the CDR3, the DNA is TGTGCCAGCAGTCTTGAGGGGCGTACAGATACGCAGTATTTT. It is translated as CASSLEGRTDTQYF.

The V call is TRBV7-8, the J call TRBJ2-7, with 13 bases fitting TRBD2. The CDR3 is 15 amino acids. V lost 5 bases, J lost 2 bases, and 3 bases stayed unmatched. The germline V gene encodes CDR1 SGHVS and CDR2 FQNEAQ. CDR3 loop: CASSTGTSGAYEQYF. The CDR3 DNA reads TGTGCCAGCAGCACGGGGACTAGCGGGGCCTACGAGCAGTACTTC. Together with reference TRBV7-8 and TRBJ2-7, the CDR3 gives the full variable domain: GAGVSQSPRYKVAKRGQDVALRCDPISGHVSLFWYQQALGQGPEFLTYFQNEAQLDKSGLPSDRFFAERPEGSVSTLKIQRTQQEDSAVYLCASSTGTSGAYEQYFGPGTRLTVT.

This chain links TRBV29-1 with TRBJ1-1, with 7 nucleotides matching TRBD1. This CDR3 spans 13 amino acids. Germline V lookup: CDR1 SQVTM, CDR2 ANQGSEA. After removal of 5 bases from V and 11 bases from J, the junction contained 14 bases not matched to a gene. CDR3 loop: CSVRQGGQDWAFF. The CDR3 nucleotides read TGCAGCGTTCGACAGGGCGGACAAGATTGGGCTTTCTTT.

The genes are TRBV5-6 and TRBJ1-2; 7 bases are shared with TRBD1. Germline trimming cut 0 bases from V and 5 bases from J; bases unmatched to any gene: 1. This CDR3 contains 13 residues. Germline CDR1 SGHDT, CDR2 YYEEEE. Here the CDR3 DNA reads TGTGCCAGCAGCTTGGCAGGGGGATATGGCTACACCTTC. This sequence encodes CASSLAGGYGYTF.

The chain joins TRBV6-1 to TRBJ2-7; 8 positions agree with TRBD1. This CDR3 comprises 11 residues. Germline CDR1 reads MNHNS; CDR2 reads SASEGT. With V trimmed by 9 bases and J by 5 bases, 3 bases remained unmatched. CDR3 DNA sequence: TGTGCCAGTGACAGGGGCCACGAGCAGTACTTC. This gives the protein CASDRGHEQYF.